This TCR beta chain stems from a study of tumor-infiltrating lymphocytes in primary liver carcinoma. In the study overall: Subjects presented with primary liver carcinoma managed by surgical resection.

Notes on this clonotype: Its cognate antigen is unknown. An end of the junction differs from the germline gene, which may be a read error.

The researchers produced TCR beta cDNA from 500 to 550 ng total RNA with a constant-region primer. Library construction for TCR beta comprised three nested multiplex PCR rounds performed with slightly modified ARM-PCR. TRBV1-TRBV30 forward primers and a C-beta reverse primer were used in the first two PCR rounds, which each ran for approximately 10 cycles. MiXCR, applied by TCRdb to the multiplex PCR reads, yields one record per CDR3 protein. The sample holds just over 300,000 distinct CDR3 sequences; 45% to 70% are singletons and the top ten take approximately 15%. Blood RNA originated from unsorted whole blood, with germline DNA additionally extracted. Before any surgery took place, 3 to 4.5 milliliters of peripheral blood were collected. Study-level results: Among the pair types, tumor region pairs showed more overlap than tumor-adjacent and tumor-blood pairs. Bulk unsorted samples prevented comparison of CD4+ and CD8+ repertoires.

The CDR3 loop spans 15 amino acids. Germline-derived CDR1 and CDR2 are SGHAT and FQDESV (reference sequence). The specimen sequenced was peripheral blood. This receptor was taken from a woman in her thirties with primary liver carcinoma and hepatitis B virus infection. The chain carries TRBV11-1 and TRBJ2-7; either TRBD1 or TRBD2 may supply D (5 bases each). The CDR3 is CGSSQTGASSYEQYF. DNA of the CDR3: TGTGGCAGCAGCCAGACCGGGGCTAGCTCCTACGAGCAGTACTTC.